This TCR beta chain was identified during a study of blood T cell repertoires in COVID-19. The CDR3 consists of 15 residues. The junction had 9 bases not matched to a gene; V was cut back by 5 bases and J by 8 bases. Germline V lookup: CDR1 MNHNY, CDR2 SVGAGI (reference sequence). Methods used by the authors: Amplified reference gene primers provided the basis for estimating nucleated cell counts. Some clones are missing from TCRdb's copy, which holds only in-frame ones; the method was immunoSEQ multiplex PCR. V and J calls and clone size are as listed in that table; D and trimming were resolved from the DNA. The data contain about 260,000 clones, roughly 90% of them seen just once; the ten biggest clones take up 0.7%.

The chain has TRBV6-6 and TRBJ1-1; TRBD1 matches 12 bases. This TCR was recovered from a human donor in a cohort sampled during active COVID-19. Sequencing was done on a sample of peripheral blood. CDR3 DNA sequence: TGTGCCAGCAGTCCAAGGGACAGGGGGCGCGAGGAAGCTTTCTTT. Encoded protein: CASSPRDRGREEAFF.